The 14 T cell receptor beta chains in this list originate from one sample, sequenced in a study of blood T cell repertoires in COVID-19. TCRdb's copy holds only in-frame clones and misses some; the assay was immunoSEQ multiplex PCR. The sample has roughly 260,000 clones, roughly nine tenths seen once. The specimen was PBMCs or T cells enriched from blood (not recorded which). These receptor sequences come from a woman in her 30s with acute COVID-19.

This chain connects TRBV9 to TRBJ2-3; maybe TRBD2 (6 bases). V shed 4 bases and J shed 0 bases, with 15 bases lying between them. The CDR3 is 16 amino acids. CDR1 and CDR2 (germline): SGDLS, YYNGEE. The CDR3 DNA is TGTGCCAGCAGCAACGCGGGACTCCCGAGCACAGATACGCAGTATTTT. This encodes CASSNAGLPSTDTQYF.

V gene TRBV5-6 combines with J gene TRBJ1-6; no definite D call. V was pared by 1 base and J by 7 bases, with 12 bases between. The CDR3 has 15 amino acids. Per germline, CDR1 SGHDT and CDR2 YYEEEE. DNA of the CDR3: TGTGCCAGCAGCTTGTGGGTCAGAGGGAATTCACCCCTCCACTTT. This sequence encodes CASSLWVRGNSPLHF.

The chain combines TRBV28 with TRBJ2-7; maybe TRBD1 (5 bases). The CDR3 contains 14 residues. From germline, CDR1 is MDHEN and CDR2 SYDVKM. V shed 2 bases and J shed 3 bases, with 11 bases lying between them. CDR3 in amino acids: CASSLMQGLYEQYF. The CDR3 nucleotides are TGTGCCAGCAGTTTAATGCAGGGCCTCTACGAGCAGTACTTC.

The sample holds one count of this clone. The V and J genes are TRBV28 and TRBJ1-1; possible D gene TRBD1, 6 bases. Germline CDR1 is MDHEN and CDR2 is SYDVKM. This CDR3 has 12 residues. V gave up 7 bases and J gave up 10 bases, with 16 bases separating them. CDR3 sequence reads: CASTYPGTRAFF. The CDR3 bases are TGTGCCAGCACCTATCCCGGGACACGAGCTTTCTTT.

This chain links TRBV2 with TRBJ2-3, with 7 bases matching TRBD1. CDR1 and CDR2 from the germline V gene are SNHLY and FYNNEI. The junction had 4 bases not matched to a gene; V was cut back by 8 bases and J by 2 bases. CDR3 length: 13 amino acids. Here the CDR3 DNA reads TGTGCCAGCGACAGGGAATTCACAGATACGCAGTATTTT. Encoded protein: CASDREFTDTQYF.

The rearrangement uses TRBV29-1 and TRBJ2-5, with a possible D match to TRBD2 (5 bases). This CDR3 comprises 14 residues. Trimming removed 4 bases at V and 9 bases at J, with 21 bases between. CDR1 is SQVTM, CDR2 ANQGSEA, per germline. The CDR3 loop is CSVALGRSSGAQYF. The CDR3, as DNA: TGCAGCGTTGCCCTAGGTCGGAGCTCCGGGGCCCAGTACTTC. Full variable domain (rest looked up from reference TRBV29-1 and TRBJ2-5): SAVISQKPSRDICQRGTSLTIQCQVDSQVTMMFWYRQQPGQSLTLIATANQGSEATYESGFVIDKFPISRPNLTFSTLTVSNMSPEDSSIYLCSVALGRSSGAQYFGPGTRLLVL.

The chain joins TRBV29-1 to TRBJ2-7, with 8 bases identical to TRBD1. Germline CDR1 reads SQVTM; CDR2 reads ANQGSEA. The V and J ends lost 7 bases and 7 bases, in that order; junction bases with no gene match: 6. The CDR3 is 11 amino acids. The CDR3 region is CSGRQGLEQYF. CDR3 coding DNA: TGCAGCGGACGACAGGGGTTGGAGCAGTACTTC.

The CDR3 reads CASSSGQMGYGYTF. The CDR3 nucleotides are TGTGCCAGTAGTTCGGGACAGATGGGCTATGGCTACACCTTC. V is TRBV19 and J is TRBJ1-2, with 7 nucleotides matching TRBD1. The length of the CDR3 is 14 residues. Germline trimming cut 5 bases from V and 4 bases from J; bases unmatched to any gene: 7. Germline CDR1 and CDR2: LNHDA and SQIVND (reference sequence).

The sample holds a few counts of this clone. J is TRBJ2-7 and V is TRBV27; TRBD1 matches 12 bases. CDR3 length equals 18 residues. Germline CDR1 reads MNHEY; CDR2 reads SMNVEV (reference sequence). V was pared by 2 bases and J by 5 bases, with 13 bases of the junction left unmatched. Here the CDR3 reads CASSLRTIGDRGPNEQYF. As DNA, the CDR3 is TGTGCCAGCAGTTTAAGGACAATAGGGGACAGGGGGCCCAACGAGCAGTACTTC.

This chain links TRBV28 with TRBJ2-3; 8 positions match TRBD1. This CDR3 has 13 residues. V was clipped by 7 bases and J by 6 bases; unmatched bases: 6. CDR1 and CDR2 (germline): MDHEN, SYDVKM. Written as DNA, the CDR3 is TGTGCCAGCACAGGGGGCCTCGGGGATACGCAGTATTTT. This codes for CASTGGLGDTQYF.

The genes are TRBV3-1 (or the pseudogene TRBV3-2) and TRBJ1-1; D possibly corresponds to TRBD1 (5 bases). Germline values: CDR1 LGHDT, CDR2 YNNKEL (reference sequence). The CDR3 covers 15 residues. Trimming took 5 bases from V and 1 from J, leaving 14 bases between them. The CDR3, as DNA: TGTGCCAGCAGCGGTGAGGCCAGGGAGAACACTGAAGCTTTCTTT. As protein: CASSGEARENTEAFF.

The CDR3 bases are TGTGCCAGCAGCTTAATTAGCGTCGCTAACTATGGCTACACCTTC. Its translation is CASSLISVANYGYTF. This chain links TRBV5-6 with TRBJ1-2, with no clear D. This CDR3 has 15 residues. From germline, CDR1 is SGHDT and CDR2 YYEEEE. V was cut by 2 bases and J by 0 bases, with 11 bases left in between. Variable domain in full (rest from reference TRBV5-6 and TRBJ1-2): DAGVTQSPTHLIKTRGQQVTLRCSPKSGHDTVSWYQQALGQGPQFIFQYYEEEERQRGNFPDRFSGHQFPNYSSELNVNALLLGDSALYLCASSLISVANYGYTFGSGTRLTVV.

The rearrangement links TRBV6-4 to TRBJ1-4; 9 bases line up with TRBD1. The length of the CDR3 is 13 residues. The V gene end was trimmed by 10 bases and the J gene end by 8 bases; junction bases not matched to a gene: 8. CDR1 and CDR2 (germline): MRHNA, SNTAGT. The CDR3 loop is CATIQGAREKLFF. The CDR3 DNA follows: TGTGCCACCATACAGGGGGCGAGGGAAAAACTGTTTTTT.

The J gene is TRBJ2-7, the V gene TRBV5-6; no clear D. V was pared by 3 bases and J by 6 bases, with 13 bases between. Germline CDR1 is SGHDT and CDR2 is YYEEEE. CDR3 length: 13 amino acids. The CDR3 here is CASSWSSGPEQYF. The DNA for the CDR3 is TGTGCCAGCAGCTGGAGCTCCGGTCCCGAGCAGTACTTC.